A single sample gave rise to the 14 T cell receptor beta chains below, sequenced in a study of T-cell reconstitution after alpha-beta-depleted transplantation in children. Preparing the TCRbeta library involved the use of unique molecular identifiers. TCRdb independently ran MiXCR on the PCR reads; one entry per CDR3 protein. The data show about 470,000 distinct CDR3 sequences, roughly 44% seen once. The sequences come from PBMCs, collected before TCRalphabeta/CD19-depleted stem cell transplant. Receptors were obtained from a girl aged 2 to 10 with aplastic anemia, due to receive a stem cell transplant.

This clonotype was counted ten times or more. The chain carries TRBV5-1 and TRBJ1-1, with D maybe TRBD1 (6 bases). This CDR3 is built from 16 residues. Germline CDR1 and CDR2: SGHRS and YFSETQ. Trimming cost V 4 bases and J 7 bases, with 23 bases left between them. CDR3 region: CASSPLGAVEHSEAFF. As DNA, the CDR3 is TGCGCCAGCAGCCCCCTGGGGGCAGTCGAACATAGTGAAGCTTTCTTT.

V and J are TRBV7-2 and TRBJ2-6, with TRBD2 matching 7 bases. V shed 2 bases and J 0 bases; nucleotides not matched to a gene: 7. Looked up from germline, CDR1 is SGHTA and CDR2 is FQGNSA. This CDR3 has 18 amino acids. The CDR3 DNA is TGTGCCAGCAGCTTATGGGCTAGCGGCCGCTCTGGGGCCAACGTCCTGACTTTC. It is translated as CASSLWASGRSGANVLTF.

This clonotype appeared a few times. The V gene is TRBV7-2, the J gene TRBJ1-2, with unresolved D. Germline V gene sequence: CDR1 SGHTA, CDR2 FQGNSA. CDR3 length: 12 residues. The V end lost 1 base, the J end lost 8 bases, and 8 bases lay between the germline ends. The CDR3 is CASSLGGQGYTF. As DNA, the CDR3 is TGTGCCAGCAGCTTAGGTGGGCAGGGCTACACCTTC.

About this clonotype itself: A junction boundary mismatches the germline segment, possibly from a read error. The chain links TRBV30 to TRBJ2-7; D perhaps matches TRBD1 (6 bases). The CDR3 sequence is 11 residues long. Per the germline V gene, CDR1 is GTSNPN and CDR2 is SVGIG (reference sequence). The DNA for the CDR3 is TGTGCCTGGAGTGTTCCAGGGGACGAGCACTTC. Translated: CAWSVPGDEHF.

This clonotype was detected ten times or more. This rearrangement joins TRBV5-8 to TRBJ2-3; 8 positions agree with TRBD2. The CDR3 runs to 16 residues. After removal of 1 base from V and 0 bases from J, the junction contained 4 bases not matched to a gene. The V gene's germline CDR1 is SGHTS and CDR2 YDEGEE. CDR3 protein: CASSLIAGPSTDTQYF. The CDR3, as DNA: TGTGCCAGCAGCTTGATAGCGGGACCCAGCACAGATACGCAGTATTTT.

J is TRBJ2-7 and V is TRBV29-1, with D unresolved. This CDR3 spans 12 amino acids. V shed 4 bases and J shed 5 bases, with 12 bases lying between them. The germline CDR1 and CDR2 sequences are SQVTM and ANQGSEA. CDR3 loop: CSVGASANEQYF. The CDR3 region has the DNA TGCAGCGTTGGGGCATCCGCCAACGAGCAGTACTTC.

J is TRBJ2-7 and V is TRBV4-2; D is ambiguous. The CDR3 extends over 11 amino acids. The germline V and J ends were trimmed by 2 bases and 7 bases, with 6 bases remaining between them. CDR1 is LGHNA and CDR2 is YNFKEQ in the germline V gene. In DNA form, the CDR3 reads TGTGCCAGCAGCCAATCGGAGGAGCAGTACTTC. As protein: CASSQSEEQYF.

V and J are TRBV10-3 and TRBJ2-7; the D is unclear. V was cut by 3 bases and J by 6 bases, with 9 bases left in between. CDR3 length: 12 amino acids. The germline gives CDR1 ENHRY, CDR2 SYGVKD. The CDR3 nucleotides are TGTGCCATCAGTGATCTGGGGTCCGAGCAGTACTTC. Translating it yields CAISDLGSEQYF.

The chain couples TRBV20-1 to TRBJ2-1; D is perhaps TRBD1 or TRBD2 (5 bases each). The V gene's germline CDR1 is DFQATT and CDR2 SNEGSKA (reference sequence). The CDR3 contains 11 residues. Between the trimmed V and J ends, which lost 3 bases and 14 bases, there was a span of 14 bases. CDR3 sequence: CSASIRDQEFF. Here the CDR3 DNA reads TGCAGTGCTAGCATTCGGGACCAAGAGTTCTTC.

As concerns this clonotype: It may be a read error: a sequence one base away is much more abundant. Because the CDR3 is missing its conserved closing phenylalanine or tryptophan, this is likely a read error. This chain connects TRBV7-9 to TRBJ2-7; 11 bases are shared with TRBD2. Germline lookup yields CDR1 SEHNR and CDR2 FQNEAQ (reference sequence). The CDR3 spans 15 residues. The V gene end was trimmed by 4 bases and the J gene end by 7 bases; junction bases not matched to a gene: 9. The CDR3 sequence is CASSYSGRAVREQYL. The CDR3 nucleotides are TGTGCCAGCAGCTATAGCGGGAGGGCCGTCCGGGAGCAGTACTTG.

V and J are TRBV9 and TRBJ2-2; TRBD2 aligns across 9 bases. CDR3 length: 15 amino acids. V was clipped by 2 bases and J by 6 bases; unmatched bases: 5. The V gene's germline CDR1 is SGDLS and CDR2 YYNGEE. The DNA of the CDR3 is TGTGCCAGCAGCGTGAGCGGGAGGCCTCCCGGGGAGCTGTTTTTT. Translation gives CASSVSGRPPGELFF.

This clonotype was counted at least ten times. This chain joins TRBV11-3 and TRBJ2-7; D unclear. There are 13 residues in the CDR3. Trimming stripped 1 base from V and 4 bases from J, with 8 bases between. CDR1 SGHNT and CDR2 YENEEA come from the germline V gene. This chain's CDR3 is CASSLGREYEQYF. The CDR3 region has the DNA TGTGCCAGCAGCTTAGGACGAGAATACGAGCAGTACTTC. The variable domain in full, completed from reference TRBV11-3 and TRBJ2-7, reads EAGVVQSPRYKIIEKKQPVAFWCNPISGHNTLYWYLQNLGQGPELLIRYENEEAVDDSQLPKDRFSAERLKGVDSTLKIQPAELGDSAVYLCASSLGREYEQYFGPGTRLTVT.

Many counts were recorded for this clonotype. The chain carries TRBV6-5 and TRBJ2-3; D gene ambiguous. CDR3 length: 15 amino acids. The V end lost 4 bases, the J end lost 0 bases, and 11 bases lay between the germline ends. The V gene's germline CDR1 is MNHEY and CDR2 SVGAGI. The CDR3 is CASSSSRASTDTQYF. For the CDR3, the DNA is TGTGCCAGCAGTTCTTCTAGAGCTAGCACAGATACGCAGTATTTT.

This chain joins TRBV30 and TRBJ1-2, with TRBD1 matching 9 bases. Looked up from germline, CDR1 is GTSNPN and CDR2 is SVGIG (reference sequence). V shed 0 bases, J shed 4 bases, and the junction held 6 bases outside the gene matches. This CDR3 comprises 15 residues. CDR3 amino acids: CAWSVGTGGGYGYTF. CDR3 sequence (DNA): TGTGCCTGGAGTGTGGGAACAGGGGGCGGCTATGGCTACACCTTC.